These T cell receptor beta chains were read from a single sample in a study of T-cell memory formation after mild COVID-19. TCRdb reprocessed the 5' RACE reads with MiXCR, giving one entry per CDR3 protein. Of 340,000 or so distinct CDR3 sequences listed, approximately 13% were seen once; the top ten hold 20% to 25%. Material for sequencing was PBMCs or a T cell subset sorted from them (not recorded which). These receptors all come from a man younger than 35 who had mild COVID-19 (a few samples of this study predate the infection). Cell type and time point are not known. Each CDR3 is given with its conserved first and last residue. The D gene is left open where the match is weak. Rows give clone size only sometimes, using once, few, many, or a class for an expanded clone.

v_call	j_call	d_call	clone_size	cdr3_nt	cdr3_aa
TRBV6-2/TRBV6-3	TRBJ2-3	TRBD2	few	TGTGCCAGCGGTAGAGCGGGGGGGCCATCCGATACGCAGTATTTT	CASGRAGGPSDTQYF
TRBV7-9	TRBJ2-3	-	many	TGTGCCAGCAGCTTCCCCGGGGGCGGTACAGATACGCAGTATTTT	CASSFPGGGTDTQYF
TRBV12-3/TRBV12-4	TRBJ2-5	-	-	TGTGCCAGCAGCCCACTAGCCGAAGAGACCCAGTACTTC	CASSPLAEETQYF
TRBV29-1	TRBJ2-1	TRBD2	few	TGCAGCGTTCCGGGACTAGCGGGGGCCGGCTCCTACAATGAGCAGTTCTTC	CSVPGLAGAGSYNEQFF
TRBV5-1	TRBJ1-2	-	few	TGCGCCAGCAGCTTGGACATACACGGCTACACCTTC	CASSLDIHGYTF
TRBV5-1	TRBJ1-6	-	few	TGCGCCAGCAGCTTGGAGACAGGACCCCTCCACTTT	CASSLETGPLHF
TRBV7-9	TRBJ2-5	TRBD2	-	TGTGCCAGCAGCTCAGCGGGGCCCTGGCGACTTGATGAAGAGACCCAGTACTTC	CASSSAGPWRLDEETQYF
TRBV29-1	TRBJ2-5	-	-	TGCAGCGTTGGCAGGCGGGGTGGCGGGGAGACCCAGTACTTC	CSVGRRGGGETQYF
TRBV7-2	TRBJ2-2	-	-	TGTGCCAGCAGCTACCGCTTCGGGGGAGGAACCGGGGAGCTGTTTTTT	CASSYRFGGGTGELFF
TRBV27	TRBJ2-7	-	few	TGTGCCGCGGGGCGGGTTCCCTACGAGCAGTACTTC	CAAGRVPYEQYF
TRBV7-2	TRBJ2-6	-	few	TGTGCCAGCAGCTTAGCAGAGGTCAACGTCCTGACTTTC	CASSLAEVNVLTF
TRBV7-9	TRBJ1-2	TRBD1	-	TGTGCCAGCAGCTCGGACAGGGTCGTTTATGGCTACACCTTC	CASSSDRVVYGYTF
TRBV3-1	TRBJ2-1	TRBD1	few	TGTGCCAGCAGCCGGGACAGCACCCCCAATGAGCAGTTCTTC	CASSRDSTPNEQFF
TRBV29-1	TRBJ2-1	TRBD1	few	TGCAGCGGTTTGGGTCAGGGGGCGTTAGTTGAGCAGTTCTTC	CSGLGQGALVEQFF
TRBV28	TRBJ1-1	TRBD1	many	TGTGCCAGCAGTCCCGGGACAGGGGATGGTAGCACTGAAGCTTTCTTT	CASSPGTGDGSTEAFF
TRBV12-3/TRBV12-4	TRBJ1-1	TRBD1	few	TGTGCCAGCACCTTGACAGGGGGATATGAAGCTTTCTTT	CASTLTGGYEAFF
TRBV12-3/TRBV12-4	TRBJ2-6	-	-	TGTGCCAGCAGTTTAATGGGGACTGGGGCCAACGTCCTGACTTTC	CASSLMGTGANVLTF
TRBV12-3/TRBV12-4	TRBJ2-3	TRBD2	many	TGTGCCAGCAGTCCGCGGGGGGGGGCAGATACGCAGTATTTT	CASSPRGGADTQYF
TRBV10-2	TRBJ2-2	-	-	TGCGCCAGCAGTGAGTCTCGGCTTGGCAGGGAGGACACCGGGGAGCTGTTTTTT	CASSESRLGREDTGELFF
TRBV20-1	TRBJ2-5	-	-	TGCAGTGCTAGTTTAGGGGCTTTCCAAGAGACCCAGTACTTC	CSASLGAFQETQYF
TRBV7-6	TRBJ2-1	TRBD2	many	TGTGCCAGCAGCCCTCTAAGCGGGGGGGCCGGTAATGAGCAGTTCTTC	CASSPLSGGAGNEQFF
TRBV3-1	TRBJ2-5	-	-	TGTGCCAGCAGCCAAGATCTCCAGGCAGGGAACCAAGAGACCCAGTACTTC	CASSQDLQAGNQETQYF
TRBV28	TRBJ2-3	-	-	TGTGCCAGCAGGTTGCAGGGTACAGATACGCAGTATTTT	CASRLQGTDTQYF
TRBV7-2	TRBJ2-3	TRBD2	-	TGTGCCAGCAGCCGTCCTCGGGGGGACCCTAGCACAGATACGCAGTATTTT	CASSRPRGDPSTDTQYF
TRBV12-3/TRBV12-4	TRBJ1-1	TRBD1	many	TGTGCCAGCAGTCGGGACAGGGTGAACACTGAAGCTTTCTTT	CASSRDRVNTEAFF
TRBV5-1	TRBJ2-5	TRBD1	-	TGCGCCAGCAGCTTGCTACAGGGGGAAGAGACCCAGTACTTC	CASSLLQGEETQYF
TRBV12-3/TRBV12-4	TRBJ1-2	TRBD1	-	TGTGCCAGCAGCCCCGGACAGGGGACGCACTATGGCTACACCTTC	CASSPGQGTHYGYTF
TRBV7-6	TRBJ2-5	-	few	TGTGCCAGCAGCTTAGTAGCTTTGAGGGTCCAAGAGACCCAGTACTTC	CASSLVALRVQETQYF
TRBV7-8	TRBJ2-2	-	-	TGTGCCAGCAGCTTAGTCCCCGCAGGGAGCCGTAGGGACGGGGAGCTGTTTTTT	CASSLVPAGSRRDGELFF